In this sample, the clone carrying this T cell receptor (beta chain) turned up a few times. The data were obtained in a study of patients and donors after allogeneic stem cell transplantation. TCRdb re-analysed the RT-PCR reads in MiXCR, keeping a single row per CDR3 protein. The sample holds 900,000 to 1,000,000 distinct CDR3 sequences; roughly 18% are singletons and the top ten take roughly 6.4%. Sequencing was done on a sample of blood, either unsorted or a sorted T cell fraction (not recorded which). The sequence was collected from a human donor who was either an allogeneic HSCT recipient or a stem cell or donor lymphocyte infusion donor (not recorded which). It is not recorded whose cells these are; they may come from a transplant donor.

The CDR3 sequence: CASSLPTSGGHTDTQYF. The CDR3 nucleotides read TGTGCCAGCAGCTTACCGACTAGCGGAGGACACACAGATACGCAGTATTTT. This chain links TRBV7-9 with TRBJ2-3; 9 bases are shared with TRBD2. CDR3 length: 17 amino acids. Trimming at V came to 2 bases and at J to 2 bases, leaving 8 bases not matched to a gene. Germline CDR1 is SEHNR and CDR2 is FQNEAQ (reference sequence).